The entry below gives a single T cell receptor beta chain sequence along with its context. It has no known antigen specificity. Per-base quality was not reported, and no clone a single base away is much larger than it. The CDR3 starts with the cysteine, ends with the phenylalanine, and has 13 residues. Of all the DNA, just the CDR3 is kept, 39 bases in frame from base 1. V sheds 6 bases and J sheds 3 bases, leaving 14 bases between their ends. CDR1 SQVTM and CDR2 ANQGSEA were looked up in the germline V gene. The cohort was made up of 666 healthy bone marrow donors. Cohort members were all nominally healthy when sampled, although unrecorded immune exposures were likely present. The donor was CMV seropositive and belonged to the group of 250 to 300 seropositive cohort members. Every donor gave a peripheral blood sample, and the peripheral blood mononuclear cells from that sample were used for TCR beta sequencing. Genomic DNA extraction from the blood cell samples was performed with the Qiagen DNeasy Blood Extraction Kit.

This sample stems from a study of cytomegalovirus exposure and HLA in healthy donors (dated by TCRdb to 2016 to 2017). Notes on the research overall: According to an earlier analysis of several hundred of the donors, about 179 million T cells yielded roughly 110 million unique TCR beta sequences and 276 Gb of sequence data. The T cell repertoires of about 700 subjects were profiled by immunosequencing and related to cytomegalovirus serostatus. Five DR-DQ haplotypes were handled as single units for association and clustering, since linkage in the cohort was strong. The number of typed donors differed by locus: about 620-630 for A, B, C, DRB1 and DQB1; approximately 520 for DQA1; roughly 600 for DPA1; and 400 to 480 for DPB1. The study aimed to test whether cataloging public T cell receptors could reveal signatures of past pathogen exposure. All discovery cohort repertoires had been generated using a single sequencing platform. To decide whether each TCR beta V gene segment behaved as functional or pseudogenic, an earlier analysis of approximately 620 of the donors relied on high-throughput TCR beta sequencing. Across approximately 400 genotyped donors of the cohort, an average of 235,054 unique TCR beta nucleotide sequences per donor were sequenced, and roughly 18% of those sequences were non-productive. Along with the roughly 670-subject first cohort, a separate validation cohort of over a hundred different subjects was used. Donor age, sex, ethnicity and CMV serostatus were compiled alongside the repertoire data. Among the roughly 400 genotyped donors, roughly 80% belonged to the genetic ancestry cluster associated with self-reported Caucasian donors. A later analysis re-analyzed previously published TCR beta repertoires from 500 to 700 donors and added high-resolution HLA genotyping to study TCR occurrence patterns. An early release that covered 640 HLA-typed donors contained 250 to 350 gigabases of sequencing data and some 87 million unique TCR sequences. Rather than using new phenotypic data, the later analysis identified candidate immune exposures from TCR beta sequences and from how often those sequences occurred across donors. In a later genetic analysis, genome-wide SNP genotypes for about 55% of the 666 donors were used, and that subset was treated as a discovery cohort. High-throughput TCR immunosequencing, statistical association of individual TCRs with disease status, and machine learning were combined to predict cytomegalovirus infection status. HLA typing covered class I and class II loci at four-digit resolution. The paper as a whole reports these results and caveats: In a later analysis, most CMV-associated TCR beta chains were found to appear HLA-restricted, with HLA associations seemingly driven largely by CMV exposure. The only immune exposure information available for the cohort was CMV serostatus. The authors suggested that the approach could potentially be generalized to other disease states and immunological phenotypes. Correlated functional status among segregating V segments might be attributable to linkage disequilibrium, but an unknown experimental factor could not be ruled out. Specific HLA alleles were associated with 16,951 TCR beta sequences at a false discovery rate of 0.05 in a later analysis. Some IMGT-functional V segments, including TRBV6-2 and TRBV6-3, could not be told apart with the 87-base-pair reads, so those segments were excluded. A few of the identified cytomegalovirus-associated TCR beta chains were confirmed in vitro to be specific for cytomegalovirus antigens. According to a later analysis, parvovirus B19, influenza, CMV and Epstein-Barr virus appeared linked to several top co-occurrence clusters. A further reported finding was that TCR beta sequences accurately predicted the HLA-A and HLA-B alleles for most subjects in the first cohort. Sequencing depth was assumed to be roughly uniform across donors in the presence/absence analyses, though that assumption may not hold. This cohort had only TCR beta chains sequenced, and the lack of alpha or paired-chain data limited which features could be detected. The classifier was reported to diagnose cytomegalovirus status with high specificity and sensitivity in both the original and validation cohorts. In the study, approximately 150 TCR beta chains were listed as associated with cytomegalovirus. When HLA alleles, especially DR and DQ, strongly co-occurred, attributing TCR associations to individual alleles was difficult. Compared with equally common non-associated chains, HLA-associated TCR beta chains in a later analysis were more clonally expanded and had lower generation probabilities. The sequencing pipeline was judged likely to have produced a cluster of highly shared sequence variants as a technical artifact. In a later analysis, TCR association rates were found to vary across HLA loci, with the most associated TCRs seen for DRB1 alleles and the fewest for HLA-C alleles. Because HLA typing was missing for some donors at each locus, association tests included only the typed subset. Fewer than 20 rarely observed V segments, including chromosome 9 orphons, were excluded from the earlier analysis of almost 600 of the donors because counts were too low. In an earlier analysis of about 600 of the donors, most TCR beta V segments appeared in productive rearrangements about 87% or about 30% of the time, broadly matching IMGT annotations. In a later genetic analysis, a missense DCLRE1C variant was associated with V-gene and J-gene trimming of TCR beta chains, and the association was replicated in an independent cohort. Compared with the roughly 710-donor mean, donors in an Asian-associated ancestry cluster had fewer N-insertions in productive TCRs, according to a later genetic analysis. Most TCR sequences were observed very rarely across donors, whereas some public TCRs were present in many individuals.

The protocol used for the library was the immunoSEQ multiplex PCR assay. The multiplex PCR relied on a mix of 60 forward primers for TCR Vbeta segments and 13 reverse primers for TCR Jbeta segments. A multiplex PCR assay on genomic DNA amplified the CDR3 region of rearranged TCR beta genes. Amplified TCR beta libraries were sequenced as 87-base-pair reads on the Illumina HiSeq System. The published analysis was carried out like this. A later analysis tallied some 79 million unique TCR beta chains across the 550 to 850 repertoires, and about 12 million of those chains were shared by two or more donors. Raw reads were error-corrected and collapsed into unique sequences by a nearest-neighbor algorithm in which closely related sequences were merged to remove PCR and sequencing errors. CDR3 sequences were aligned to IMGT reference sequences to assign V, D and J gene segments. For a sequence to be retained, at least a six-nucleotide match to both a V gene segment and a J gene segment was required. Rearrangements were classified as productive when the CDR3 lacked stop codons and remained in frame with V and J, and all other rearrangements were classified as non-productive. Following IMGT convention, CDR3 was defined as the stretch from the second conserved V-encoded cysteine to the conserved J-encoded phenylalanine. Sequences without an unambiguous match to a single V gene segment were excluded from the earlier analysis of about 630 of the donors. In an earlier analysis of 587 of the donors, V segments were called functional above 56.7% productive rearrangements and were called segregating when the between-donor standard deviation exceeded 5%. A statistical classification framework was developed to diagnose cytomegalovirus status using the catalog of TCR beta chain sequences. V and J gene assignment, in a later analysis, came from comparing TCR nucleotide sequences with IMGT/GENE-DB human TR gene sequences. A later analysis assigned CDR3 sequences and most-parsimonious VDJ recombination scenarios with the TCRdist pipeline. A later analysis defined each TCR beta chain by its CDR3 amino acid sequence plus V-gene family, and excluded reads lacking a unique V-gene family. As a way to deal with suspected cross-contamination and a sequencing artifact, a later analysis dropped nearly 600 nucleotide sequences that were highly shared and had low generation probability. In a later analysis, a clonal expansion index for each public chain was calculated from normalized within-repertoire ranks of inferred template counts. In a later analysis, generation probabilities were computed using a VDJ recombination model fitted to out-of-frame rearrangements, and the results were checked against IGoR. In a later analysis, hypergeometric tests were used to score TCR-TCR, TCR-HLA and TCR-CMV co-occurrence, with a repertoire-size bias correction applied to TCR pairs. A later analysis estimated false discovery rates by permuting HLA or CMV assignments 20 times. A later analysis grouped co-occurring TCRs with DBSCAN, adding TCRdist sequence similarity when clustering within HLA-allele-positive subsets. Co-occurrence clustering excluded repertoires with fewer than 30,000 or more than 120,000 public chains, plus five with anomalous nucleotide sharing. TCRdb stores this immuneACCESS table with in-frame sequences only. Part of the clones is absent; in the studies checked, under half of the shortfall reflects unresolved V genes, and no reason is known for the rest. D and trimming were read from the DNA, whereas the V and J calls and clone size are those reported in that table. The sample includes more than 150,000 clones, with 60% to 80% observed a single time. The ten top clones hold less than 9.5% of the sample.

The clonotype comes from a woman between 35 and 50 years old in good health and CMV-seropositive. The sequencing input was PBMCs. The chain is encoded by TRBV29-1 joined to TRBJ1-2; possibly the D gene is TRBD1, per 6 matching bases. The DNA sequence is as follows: TGCAGCGTCCGGTTACAGGGAGACTATGGCTACACCTTC. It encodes CSVRLQGDYGYTF.